The 30 T cell receptor beta chains below were found in one sample sequenced in a study of cytomegalovirus exposure and HLA in healthy donors. The data were produced by immunoSEQ multiplex PCR, yet TCRdb's version contains in-frame clones alone and is incomplete. Of 100,000 or so clones listed, around 88% were seen once; the top ten hold around 3.9%. Sample: PBMCs. Receptor source: a woman aged 25 to 39 in good health and CMV-seronegative.

The V gene is TRBV11-2, the J gene TRBJ2-5; D is ambiguous. Trimming removed 7 bases from V and 5 bases from J, with 14 bases in between. CDR1 and CDR2 from the germline V gene are SGHAT and FQNNGV. CDR3 length equals 13 residues. Written as DNA, the CDR3 is TGTGCCAGCACCTCTCCTAGTGTGGAGACCCAGTACTTC. Its translation is CASTSPSVETQYF.

The rearrangement uses TRBV11-2 and TRBJ2-7; weak D call: TRBD2 (5 bases). The CDR3 spans 15 residues. CDR1 is SGHAT, CDR2 FQNNGV, per germline. Between the trimmed V and J ends, which lost 7 bases and 2 bases, there was a span of 18 bases. The CDR3 bases are TGTGCCAGCACCCCAAGCCGACTACGCACCTACGAGCAGTACTTC. It translates to CASTPSRLRTYEQYF.

The J gene is TRBJ2-1, the V gene TRBV9; 11 nucleotides align to TRBD1. J lost 2 bases, V lost 3 bases, and 4 bases had no gene match. This CDR3 region has 16 residues. CDR1 and CDR2 (germline): SGDLS, YYNGEE. The CDR3 DNA follows: TGTGCCAGCAGCGATTCGGGACAGGGGGCCTACAATGAGCAGTTCTTC. The encoded protein is CASSDSGQGAYNEQFF.

The chain has TRBV20-1 and TRBJ1-4; D gene ambiguous. The CDR3 loop spans 11 amino acids. V was trimmed by 3 bases and J by 4 bases, leaving 3 bases between them. The germline gives CDR1 DFQATT, CDR2 SNEGSKA (reference sequence). CDR3 nucleotide sequence: TGCAGTGCTAGCTTTAATGAAAAACTGTTTTTT. This codes for CSASFNEKLFF.

The chain combines TRBV5-1 with TRBJ1-4; D is possibly TRBD1 (5 bases). The germline V gene encodes CDR1 SGHRS and CDR2 YFSETQ. V was trimmed by 2 bases and J by 11 bases, leaving 13 bases between them. The CDR3 extends over 13 amino acids. The DNA for the CDR3 is TGCGCCAGCAGCTTTGGGGCGGAAGGGAAACTGTTTTTT. The encoded protein is CASSFGAEGKLFF.

This clone was picked up one time. This chain connects TRBV6-5 to TRBJ2-3, with D maybe TRBD2 (7 bases). V was trimmed by 2 bases and J by 2 bases, leaving 11 bases between them. In germline, CDR1 is MNHEY, CDR2 SVGAGI. The CDR3 runs 15 residues. CDR3 sequence: CASSYGGGHTDTQYF. CDR3 coding DNA: TGTGCCAGCAGTTACGGGGGGGGACACACAGATACGCAGTATTTT.

This clone was seen just once. The sample carries other DNA sequences with the same CDR3. The chain recombines TRBV29-1 with TRBJ1-2; 9 bases are shared with TRBD1. CDR3 length: 11 amino acids. Germline assignment: CDR1 SQVTM and CDR2 ANQGSEA. The CDR3 DNA sequence: TGCAGTGCCAGGACAGGGGTTGGCTACACCTTC. Amino acid sequence: CSARTGVGYTF.

The chain recombines TRBV2 with TRBJ2-5; D is unclear. V was shortened by 6 bases and J by 4 bases, with 12 bases between the two germline ends. CDR1 SNHLY and CDR2 FYNNEI come from the germline V gene. The CDR3 contains 13 residues. This CDR3 is CASSAEPRETQYF. Here the CDR3 DNA reads TGTGCCAGCAGCGCCGAGCCGAGAGAGACCCAGTACTTC.

The rearrangement joins TRBV6-5 to TRBJ1-5; D is perhaps TRBD1 (5 bases). With 6 bases removed from V and 4 bases from J, the gap between germline ends came to 16 bases. This CDR3 comprises 15 residues. CDR1 and CDR2 (germline): MNHEY, SVGAGI. CDR3 coding DNA: TGTGCCAGCAGCCCACGGGGGGTGGCAAATCAGCCCCAGCATTTT. It is translated as CASSPRGVANQPQHF.

The V gene is TRBV4-2, the J gene TRBJ2-3; perhaps TRBD1 as D (6 bases). Trimming took 3 bases from V and 0 from J, leaving 16 bases between them. CDR3 length: 17 amino acids. Germline V gene data show CDR1 as LGHNA and CDR2 as YNFKEQ. The CDR3 DNA sequence: TGTGCCAGCAGCCAGGGGGACGGGACACCTAGCACAGATACGCAGTATTTT. It translates to CASSQGDGTPSTDTQYF.

CDR3 in amino acids: CASSLTPGQGIEQYF. The DNA for the CDR3 is TGTGCCAGCAGCTTAACCCCGGGACAGGGGATCGAGCAGTACTTC. The chain uses TRBV5-4 and TRBJ2-7; 10 bases are a match to TRBD1. The CDR3 sequence is 15 residues long. Germline V gene lookup returns CDR1 SGHNT and CDR2 YYREEE (reference sequence). J was trimmed by 6 bases and V by 2 bases; bases with no gene match: 8. The full variable domain, completed using reference TRBV5-4 and TRBJ2-7, is ETGVTQSPTHLIKTRGQQVTLRCSSQSGHNTVSWYQQALGQGPQFIFQYYREEENGRGNFPPRFSGLQFPNYSSELNVNALELDDSALYLCASSLTPGQGIEQYFGPGTRLTVT.

CDR3 residues: CASERGRGTEAFF. The CDR3 DNA sequence: TGTGCCTCCGAGAGAGGGAGGGGGACTGAAGCTTTCTTT. The V gene is TRBV2, the J gene TRBJ1-1; maybe TRBD1 (6 bases). The length of the CDR3 is 13 residues. Germline V gene lookup returns CDR1 SNHLY and CDR2 FYNNEI. Deletions cut 11 bases from V and 5 bases from J, with 18 bases between.

V and J are TRBV14 and TRBJ1-3; 8 bases are a match to TRBD1. CDR1 and CDR2 from the germline V gene are SGHDN and FVKESK. Unmatched junction bases numbered 7, after V lost 6 bases and J lost 3 bases. This CDR3 comprises 15 residues. The CDR3 DNA reads TGTGCCAGCAGTCCGGACAGGGTGTTTGGAAACACCATATATTTT. Amino acid sequence: CASSPDRVFGNTIYF.

The J gene is TRBJ1-5, the V gene TRBV19, with D possibly TRBD1 on 5 matching bases. The CDR3 sequence is 13 residues long. Trimming took off 4 bases at V and 6 bases at J, with 10 bases between the two ends. Per the germline V gene, CDR1 is LNHDA and CDR2 is SQIVND (reference sequence). DNA for the CDR3: TGTGCCAGTAGTACGCAGGGAGGTCAGCCCCAGCATTTT. Translating gives CASSTQGGQPQHF.

The rearrangement uses TRBV9 and TRBJ2-1; the match to TRBD2 covers 10 bases. Germline V gene sequence: CDR1 SGDLS, CDR2 YYNGEE. The CDR3 spans 18 residues. The V and J ends lost 0 bases and 5 bases, in that order; junction bases with no gene match: 11. CDR3 nucleotides: TGTGCCAGCAGCGTAGAGGCTAGCGGGGGATGGACAGACAATGAGCAGTTCTTC. It specifies CASSVEASGGWTDNEQFF.

The V and J genes are TRBV15 and TRBJ1-1, with 7 bases that match TRBD1. Looked up from germline, CDR1 is LNHNV and CDR2 is YYDKDF (reference sequence). V lost 0 bases to trimming and J lost 4 bases; unmatched junction nucleotides: 11. The CDR3 consists of 17 residues. CDR3 sequence reads: CATSREFLATGSTEAFF. The CDR3 DNA is TGTGCCACCAGCAGAGAATTCCTTGCGACAGGGAGCACTGAAGCTTTCTTT.

This chain joins TRBV15 and TRBJ1-2, with D maybe TRBD1 (6 bases). Trimming stripped 2 bases from V and 7 bases from J, with 11 bases between. Germline CDR1 LNHNV, CDR2 YYDKDF (reference sequence). This CDR3 has 13 amino acids. CDR3 nucleotide sequence: TGTGCCACCAGCAGACCAGGGGTGGGTGGCTACACCTTC. It specifies CATSRPGVGGYTF.

This sequence joins TRBV18 and TRBJ1-6, with D hard to call. The CDR3 is 14 residues long. Between the trimmed V and J ends, which lost 3 bases and 10 bases, there was a span of 13 bases. Germline-derived CDR1 and CDR2 are KGHSH and LQKENI. The CDR3 loop reads CASSPVEGGSPLHF. The CDR3 DNA reads as TGTGCCAGCTCACCGGTGGAAGGAGGCTCACCCCTCCACTTT.

The chain recombines TRBV18 with TRBJ1-5; maybe TRBD1 (6 bases). Trimming stripped 10 bases from V and 4 bases from J, with 14 bases between. Germline V gives CDR1 KGHSH, CDR2 LQKENI. The CDR3 consists of 13 residues. The CDR3 loop reads CATNRDINQPQHF. Written as DNA, the CDR3 is TGTGCCACCAACCGGGACATTAATCAGCCCCAGCATTTT.

This clone was seen a handful of times. The V call is TRBV18, the J call TRBJ1-2, with D unresolved. The CDR3 spans 15 residues. Germline V gene lookup returns CDR1 KGHSH and CDR2 LQKENI. V lost 6 bases and J lost 0, with 14 bases in between. CDR3 nucleotide sequence: TGTGCCAGCTCTCGACGAGGGTTTCCTAACTATGGCTACACCTTC. This gives the protein CASSRRGFPNYGYTF.

This clone was picked up a small number of times. The rearrangement uses TRBV6-1 and TRBJ2-2; D is unresolved. Germline V gene lookup returns CDR1 MNHNS and CDR2 SASEGT. This CDR3 has 14 residues. V lost 6 bases, J lost 3 bases, and 11 bases lay in between. The CDR3 loop is CASRVDTYTGELFF. The CDR3 DNA reads TGTGCCAGCAGGGTCGACACCTACACCGGGGAGCTGTTTTTT.

V and J are TRBV5-6 and TRBJ2-7, with D uncertain. Per germline, CDR1 SGHDT and CDR2 YYEEEE. Trimming took off 3 bases at V and 0 bases at J, with 13 bases between the two ends. The CDR3 runs 15 residues. CDR3 protein: CASSSPTRDSYEQYF. The CDR3 DNA follows: TGTGCCAGCAGCTCCCCTACGCGCGACTCCTACGAGCAGTACTTC. Supplemented by reference TRBV5-6 and TRBJ2-7, the full variable domain reads DAGVTQSPTHLIKTRGQQVTLRCSPKSGHDTVSWYQQALGQGPQFIFQYYEEEERQRGNFPDRFSGHQFPNYSSELNVNALLLGDSALYLCASSSPTRDSYEQYFGPGTRLTVT.

The chain couples TRBV10-3 to TRBJ1-2, with D maybe TRBD1 (5 bases). The CDR3 covers 15 residues. Trimming pared 2 bases from V and 1 base from J, leaving 11 bases between. In germline, CDR1 is ENHRY, CDR2 SYGVKD. The CDR3 here is CAISEPEGINYGYTF. The CDR3 region has the DNA TGTGCCATCAGTGAGCCGGAGGGGATTAACTATGGCTACACCTTC.

The chain has TRBV6-1 and TRBJ2-7; D might be TRBD2 (5 bases). The V end was cut by 7 bases, the J end by 3 bases, with 13 bases between. CDR1 and CDR2 from the germline V gene are MNHNS and SASEGT. This CDR3 spans 13 amino acids. The CDR3 coding sequence is TGTGCCAGCACCAAACGGGAATACTACGAGCAGTACTTC. Protein product: CASTKREYYEQYF.

The V call is TRBV6-5, the J call TRBJ1-5; D gene uncertain. CDR3 length: 13 residues. Germline V gene data show CDR1 as MNHEY and CDR2 as SVGAGI. V lost 8 bases to trimming and J lost 0 bases, with 8 bases between them. Here the CDR3 reads CASRVNSNQPQHF. The CDR3 bases are TGTGCCAGCCGAGTCAATAGCAATCAGCCCCAGCATTTT.

About this clone itself: Other DNA sequences in this specimen translate into the identical CDR3. The gene calls are TRBV19 and TRBJ2-7; D remains unclear. The germline gives CDR1 LNHDA, CDR2 SQIVND (reference sequence). There are 14 residues in the CDR3. V lost 3 bases and J lost 2, with 11 bases in between. The CDR3 protein is CASSMSQTTYEQYF. The CDR3 DNA sequence: TGTGCCAGTAGTATGTCCCAGACAACCTACGAGCAGTACTTC.

This clone was recorded once. V and J are TRBV10-3 and TRBJ2-2; 9 nucleotides line up with TRBD1. The germline V gene encodes CDR1 ENHRY and CDR2 SYGVKD. The trim removed 6 bases at V and 1 base at J, leaving 3 bases unmatched. This CDR3 contains 15 residues. The chain's CDR3 is CAISDRGKNTGELFF. In DNA form, the CDR3 reads TGTGCCATCAGCGACAGGGGGAAGAACACCGGGGAGCTGTTTTTT.

The rearrangement joins TRBV5-6 to TRBJ2-3; TRBD1 might be the D (5 bases). The V gene lost 0 bases and the J gene lost 6 bases, with 8 bases spanning the gap. This CDR3 is built from 13 residues. Germline V gives CDR1 SGHDT, CDR2 YYEEEE. The CDR3 region is CASSLGGVDTQYF. DNA for the CDR3: TGTGCCAGCAGCTTGGGGGGCGTGGATACGCAGTATTTT.

The rearrangement links TRBV6-5 to TRBJ2-1; TRBD1 matches at 7 bases. CDR1 MNHEY and CDR2 SVGAGI come from the germline V gene. Trimming cost V 5 bases and J 8 bases; bases outside gene matches: 3. The CDR3 has 12 amino acids. The CDR3 reads CASSRDSHEQFF. In nucleotides, the CDR3 is TGTGCCAGCAGTCGGGACAGCCATGAGCAGTTCTTC.

This clone was found once. This chain connects TRBV2 to TRBJ2-1; D might be TRBD1 (5 bases). V gave up 7 bases and J gave up 7 bases, with 20 bases separating them. The length of the CDR3 is 15 residues. The germline V gene has CDR1 SNHLY and CDR2 FYNNEI. The CDR3 sequence: CASNSQGISPNEQFF. The CDR3 coding sequence is TGTGCCAGCAACTCCCAGGGTATCAGCCCAAATGAGCAGTTCTTC.